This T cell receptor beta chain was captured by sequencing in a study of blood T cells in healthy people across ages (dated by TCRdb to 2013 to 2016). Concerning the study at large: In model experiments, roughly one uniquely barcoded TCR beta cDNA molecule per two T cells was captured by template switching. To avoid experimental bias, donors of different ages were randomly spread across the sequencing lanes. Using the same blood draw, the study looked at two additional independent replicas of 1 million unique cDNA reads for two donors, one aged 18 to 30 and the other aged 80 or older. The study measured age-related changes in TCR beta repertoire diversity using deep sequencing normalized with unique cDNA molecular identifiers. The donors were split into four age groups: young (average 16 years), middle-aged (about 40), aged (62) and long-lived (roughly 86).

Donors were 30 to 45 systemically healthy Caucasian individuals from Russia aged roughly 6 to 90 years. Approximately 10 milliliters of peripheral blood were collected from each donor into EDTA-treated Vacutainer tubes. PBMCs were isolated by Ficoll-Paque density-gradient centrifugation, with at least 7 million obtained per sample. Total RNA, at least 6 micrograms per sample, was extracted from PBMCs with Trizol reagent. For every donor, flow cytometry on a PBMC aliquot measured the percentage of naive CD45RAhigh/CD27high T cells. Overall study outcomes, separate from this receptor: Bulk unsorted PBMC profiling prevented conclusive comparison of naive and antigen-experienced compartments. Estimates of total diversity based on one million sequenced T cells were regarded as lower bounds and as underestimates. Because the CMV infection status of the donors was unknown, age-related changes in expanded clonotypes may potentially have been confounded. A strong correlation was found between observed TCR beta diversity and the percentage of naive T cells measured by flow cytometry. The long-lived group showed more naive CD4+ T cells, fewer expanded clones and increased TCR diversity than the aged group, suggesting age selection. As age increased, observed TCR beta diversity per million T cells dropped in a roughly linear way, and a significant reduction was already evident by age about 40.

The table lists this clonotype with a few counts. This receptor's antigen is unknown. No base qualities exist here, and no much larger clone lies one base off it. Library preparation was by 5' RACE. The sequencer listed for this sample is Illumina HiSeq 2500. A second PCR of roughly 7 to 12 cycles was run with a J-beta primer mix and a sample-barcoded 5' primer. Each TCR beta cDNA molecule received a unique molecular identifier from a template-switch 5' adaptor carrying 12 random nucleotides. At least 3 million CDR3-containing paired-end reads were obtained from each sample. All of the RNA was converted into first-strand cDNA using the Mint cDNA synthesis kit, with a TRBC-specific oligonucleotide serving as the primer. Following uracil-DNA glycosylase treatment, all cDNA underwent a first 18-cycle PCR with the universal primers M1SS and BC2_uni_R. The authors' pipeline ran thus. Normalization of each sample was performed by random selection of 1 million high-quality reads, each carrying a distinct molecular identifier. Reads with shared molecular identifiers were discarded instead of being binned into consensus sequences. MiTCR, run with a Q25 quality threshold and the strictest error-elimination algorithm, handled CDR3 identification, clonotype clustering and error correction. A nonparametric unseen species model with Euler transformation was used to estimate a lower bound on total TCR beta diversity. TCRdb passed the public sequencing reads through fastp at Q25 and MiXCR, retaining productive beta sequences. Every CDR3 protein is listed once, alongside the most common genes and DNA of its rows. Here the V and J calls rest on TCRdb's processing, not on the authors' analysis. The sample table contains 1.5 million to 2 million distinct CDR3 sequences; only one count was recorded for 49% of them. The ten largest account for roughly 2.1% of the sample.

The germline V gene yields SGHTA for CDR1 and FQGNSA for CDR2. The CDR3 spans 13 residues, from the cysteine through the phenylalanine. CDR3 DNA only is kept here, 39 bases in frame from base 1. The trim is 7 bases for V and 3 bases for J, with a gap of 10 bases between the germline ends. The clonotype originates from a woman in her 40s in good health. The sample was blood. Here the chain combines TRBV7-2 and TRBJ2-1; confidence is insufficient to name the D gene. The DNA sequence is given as TGTGCCAGCACCAGACTGTTCTACAATGAGCAGTTCTTC. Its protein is CASTRLFYNEQFF.